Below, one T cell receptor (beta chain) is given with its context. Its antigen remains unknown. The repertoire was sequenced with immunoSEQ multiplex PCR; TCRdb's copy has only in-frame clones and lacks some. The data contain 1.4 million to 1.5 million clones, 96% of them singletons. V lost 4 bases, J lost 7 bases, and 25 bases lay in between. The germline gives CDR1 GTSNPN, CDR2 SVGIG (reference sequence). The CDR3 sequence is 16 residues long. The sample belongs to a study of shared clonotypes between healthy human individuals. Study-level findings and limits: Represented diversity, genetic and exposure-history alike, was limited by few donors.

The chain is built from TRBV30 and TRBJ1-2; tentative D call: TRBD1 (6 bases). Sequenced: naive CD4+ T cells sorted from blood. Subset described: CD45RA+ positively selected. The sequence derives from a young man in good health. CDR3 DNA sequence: TGTGCCTGGAAACCCCGCCCACAGGGATTGGATTGTGGCTACACCTTC. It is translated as CAWKPRPQGLDCGYTF. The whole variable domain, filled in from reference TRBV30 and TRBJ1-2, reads SQTIHQWPATLVQPVGSPLSLECTVEGTSNPNLYWYRQAAGRGLQLLFYSVGIGQISSEVPQNLSASRPQDRQFILSSKKLLLSDSGFYLCAWKPRPQGLDCGYTFGSGTRLTVV.